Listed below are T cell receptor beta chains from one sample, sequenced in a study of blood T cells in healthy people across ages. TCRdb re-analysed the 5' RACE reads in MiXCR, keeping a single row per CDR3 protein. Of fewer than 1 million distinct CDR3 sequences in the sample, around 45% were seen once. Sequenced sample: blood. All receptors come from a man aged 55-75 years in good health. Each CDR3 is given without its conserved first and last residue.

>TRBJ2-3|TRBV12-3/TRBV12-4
ASSLDSASTDTQY
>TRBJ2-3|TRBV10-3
AINRDSSTDTQY
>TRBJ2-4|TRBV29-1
SVEDGGRGGIQY
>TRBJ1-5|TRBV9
ASSGGDSNQPQH
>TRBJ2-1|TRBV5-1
ASMDRAENEQF
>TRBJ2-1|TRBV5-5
ASSPDRGLNEQF
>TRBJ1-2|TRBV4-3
ASSQSRAEFNYGYT
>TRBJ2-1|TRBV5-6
ASSPVGEWQNEQF
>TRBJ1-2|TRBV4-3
ASSQEASPWGYGYT
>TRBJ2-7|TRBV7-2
ASSYGTSGYEQY
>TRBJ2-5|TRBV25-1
ASSGRRASGALDQETQY
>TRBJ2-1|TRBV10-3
AISEGGSLAPRHEQF
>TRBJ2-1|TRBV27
ASRTPGLAINKQF
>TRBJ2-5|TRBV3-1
ASSQKGLVRETQY
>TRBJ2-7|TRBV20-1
SARVGTRRGEQY
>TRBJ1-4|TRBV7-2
ASSKQGAGTNEKLF
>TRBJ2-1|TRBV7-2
ASSLSLRPNYNEQF